The 30 T cell receptor beta chains listed next were all sequenced from one sample in a study of OX40 agonist ivuxolimab in advanced cancers. Method: immunoSEQ multiplex PCR; TCRdb's copy keeps in-frame clones and lacks some. Of some 70,000 clones in the sample, about 82% were seen once. Sequenced material: CD4+ or CD8+ T cells sorted from blood, taken in a trial of the OX40 agonist ivuxolimab. Receptors were obtained from an adult with an advanced solid tumor such as melanoma, head and neck, liver or kidney cancer.

The V call is TRBV4-1, the J call TRBJ2-2, with 7 bases matching TRBD1. Germline V CDR1 and CDR2: MGHRA, YSYEKL. The CDR3 runs 13 residues. Trimming cost V 8 bases and J 0 bases; bases outside gene matches: 0. This chain's CDR3 is CASGTANTGELFF. CDR3 bases: TGCGCCAGCGGGACAGCGAACACCGGGGAGCTGTTTTTT.

V and J are TRBV2 and TRBJ1-3, with 7 nucleotides matching TRBD1. CDR3 length: 14 amino acids. Germline-derived CDR1 and CDR2 are SNHLY and FYNNEI. The V segment lost 6 bases and the J segment 3 bases; nucleotides outside the gene matches: 5. The CDR3 is CASSAGGGGNTIYF. The CDR3 coding sequence is TGTGCCAGCAGCGCAGGGGGAGGTGGAAACACCATATATTTT.

The chain carries TRBV7-9 and TRBJ2-4, with 7 bases lining up with TRBD1. V shed 5 bases, J shed 4 bases, and the junction held 14 bases outside the gene matches. The CDR3 runs 17 residues. Germline V lookup: CDR1 SEHNR, CDR2 FQNEAQ (reference sequence). The CDR3 loop is CASSNRQGVEGKNIQYF. In nucleotides, the CDR3 is TGTGCCAGCAGCAACCGACAGGGTGTAGAAGGTAAAAACATTCAGTACTTC.

V is TRBV27 and J is TRBJ2-7; either TRBD1 or TRBD2 may fit D (5 bases each). The CDR3 is 14 residues long. V was trimmed by 5 bases and J by 5 bases, leaving 16 bases between them. Germline CDR1 and CDR2: MNHEY and SMNVEV (reference sequence). The CDR3 nucleotides read TGTGCCAGCAGTCAAACGGGGTGGGGCAACGAGCAGTACTTC. Encoded protein: CASSQTGWGNEQYF.

This clone was found once. This chain links TRBV28 with TRBJ2-7; a weak D match, TRBD2 (5 bases). The length of the CDR3 is 12 residues. The germline V and J ends were trimmed by 7 bases and 6 bases, with 13 bases remaining between them. Germline V gives CDR1 MDHEN, CDR2 SYDVKM. CDR3 coding DNA: TGTGCCAGCAACCGCCTAGCATCCGAGCAGTACTTC. The encoded protein is CASNRLASEQYF.

CDR3 loop: CASSGTSGAGEYNEQFF. In nucleotides, the CDR3 is TGTGCCAGCAGTGGGACTAGCGGAGCCGGGGAATACAATGAGCAGTTCTTC. The chain employs TRBV6-4 and TRBJ2-1; 10 positions agree with TRBD2. Trimming removed 4 bases from V and 4 bases from J; junction bases left unmatched: 10. The CDR3 loop spans 17 amino acids. The V gene's germline CDR1 is MRHNA and CDR2 SNTAGT.

This clone was detected once. CDR3 DNA sequence: TGTGCCAGTGGCCGAGGACAACGAATTCAGTACTTC. This gives the protein CASGRGQRIQYF. The V and J genes are TRBV6-1 and TRBJ2-4; possibly TRBD1 for D (5 bases). V lost 9 bases to trimming and J lost 10 bases, with 16 bases between them. CDR1 and CDR2 from the germline V gene are MNHNS and SASEGT. The CDR3 is made up of 12 amino acids.

The chain joins TRBV6-6 to TRBJ2-3, with 8 bases identical to TRBD2. The junction had 6 bases not matched to a gene; V was cut back by 6 bases and J by 4 bases. The CDR3 is 14 residues long. CDR1 and CDR2 from the germline V gene are MNHNY and SVGAGI (reference sequence). CDR3 sequence reads: CASRPGGRPDTQYF. The CDR3 DNA reads as TGTGCCAGCAGACCGGGGGGGCGGCCAGATACGCAGTATTTT.

This clone was seen a handful of times. This chain uses TRBV29-1 with TRBJ2-1; D is perhaps TRBD1 or TRBD2 (5 bases each). The CDR3 has 17 amino acids. Trimming took off 3 bases at V and 7 bases at J, with 25 bases between the two ends. Germline values: CDR1 SQVTM, CDR2 ANQGSEA. CDR3 residues: CSVEDEVGAPSGNEQFF. As DNA, the CDR3 is TGCAGCGTTGAGGACGAGGTCGGGGCCCCAAGTGGGAATGAGCAGTTCTTC.

The rearrangement uses TRBV7-9 and TRBJ2-5, with a tentative D call TRBD1 (6 bases). This CDR3 spans 14 amino acids. V lost 5 bases and J 5 bases, leaving 15 bases between the germline ends. Germline lookup yields CDR1 SEHNR and CDR2 FQNEAQ (reference sequence). The DNA for the CDR3 is TGTGCCAGCAGCCCGGCGACAGGTGGTGAGACCCAGTACTTC. Protein: CASSPATGGETQYF. Full variable domain (missing parts from reference TRBV7-9 and TRBJ2-5): DTGVSQNPRHKITKRGQNVTFRCDPISEHNRLYWYRQTLGQGPEFLTYFQNEAQLEKSRLLSDRFSAERPKGSFSTLEIQRTEQGDSAMYLCASSPATGGETQYFGPGTRLLVL.

This sequence joins TRBV28 and TRBJ2-7; D is uncertain. V was cut by 3 bases and J by 1 base, with 7 bases left in between. Germline values: CDR1 MDHEN, CDR2 SYDVKM. The CDR3 has 13 residues. The DNA of the CDR3 is TGTGCCAGCAGTTTGCCAGGATCCTACGAGCAGTACGTC. Translating it yields CASSLPGSYEQYV.

The CDR3 sequence is CASSVGQTAIYGYTF. The CDR3 DNA reads TGTGCCAGCAGCGTAGGCCAGACAGCCATCTATGGCTACACCTTC. This sequence joins TRBV9 and TRBJ1-2, with D possibly being TRBD1 (5 bases). This CDR3 region has 15 residues. Germline V gene lookup returns CDR1 SGDLS and CDR2 YYNGEE. The germline V and J ends were trimmed by 0 bases and 4 bases, with 13 bases remaining between them.

The rearrangement links TRBV28 to TRBJ2-1; TRBD2 is a possible D gene (5 bases). V gave up 7 bases and J gave up 5 bases, with 12 bases separating them. The CDR3 is made up of 13 amino acids. Per germline, CDR1 MDHEN and CDR2 SYDVKM. The CDR3 spells CASNRLGDNEQFF. The CDR3 DNA sequence: TGTGCCAGCAACCGCCTCGGGGACAATGAGCAGTTCTTC.

This clone was seen a single time. The V and J genes are TRBV6-1 and TRBJ1-5; D is ambiguous. There are 13 residues in the CDR3. Deletions cut 7 bases from V and 4 bases from J, with 11 bases between. CDR1 is MNHNS and CDR2 is SASEGT in the germline V gene. The CDR3 region has the DNA TGTGCCAGCAAAGGTACAGAAAATCAGCCCCAGCATTTT. Protein sequence: CASKGTENQPQHF.

The chain has TRBV12-5 and TRBJ2-1; 15 bases map to TRBD2. Germline CDR1 reads LGHNT; CDR2 reads FRNRAP. V lost 1 base, J lost 10 bases, and 5 bases stayed unmatched. The CDR3 is 16 amino acids. The CDR3 bases are TGTGCTAGTGGTTTGGCGGGACTAGCGGGGGGACGGGAGCAGTTCTTC. This codes for CASGLAGLAGGREQFF.

V and J are TRBV11-2 and TRBJ1-1; D is perhaps TRBD1 (6 bases). Germline V gene data show CDR1 as SGHAT and CDR2 as FQNNGV. V lost 7 bases to trimming and J lost 0 bases, with 15 bases between them. CDR3 length: 15 amino acids. The CDR3 sequence: CASTPEQGMNTEAFF. CDR3 bases: TGTGCCAGCACCCCAGAACAGGGAATGAACACTGAAGCTTTCTTT.

The V and J genes are TRBV19 and TRBJ2-4, with D unresolved. Germline CDR1 and CDR2: LNHDA and SQIVND (reference sequence). The CDR3 runs 11 residues. Trimming removed 3 bases at V and 16 bases at J, with 13 bases between. CDR3 nucleotide sequence: TGTGCCAGTAGTATTGGGATGTTGTGCTACTTC. The encoded protein is CASSIGMLCYF.

Comment on this clone: Other DNA sequences of this sample code for an identical CDR3. J is TRBJ2-1 and V is TRBV28; TRBD1 matches 7 bases. The length of the CDR3 is 16 residues. Germline CDR1 MDHEN, CDR2 SYDVKM. With V trimmed by 8 bases and J by 4 bases, 14 bases remained unmatched. CDR3 sequence: CASEGQGDSAYNEQFF. In DNA form, the CDR3 reads TGTGCCAGCGAGGGGCAGGGGGATAGCGCGTACAATGAGCAGTTCTTC.

The V call is TRBV11-1, the J call TRBJ2-1; 8 nucleotides agree with TRBD2. The length of the CDR3 is 15 residues. Losses at the gene ends were 3 bases for V and 5 bases for J; bases not matched to a gene: 6. Germline CDR1 is SGHAT and CDR2 is FQDESV (reference sequence). The CDR3: CASSLGLGGDNEQFF. CDR3 sequence (DNA): TGTGCCAGCAGCTTGGGACTAGGAGGGGACAATGAGCAGTTCTTC. Full variable domain (rest looked up from reference TRBV11-1 and TRBJ2-1): EAEVAQSPRYKITEKSQAVAFWCDPISGHATLYWYRQILGQGPELLVQFQDESVVDDSQLPKDRFSAERLKGVDSTLKIQPAELGDSAMYLCASSLGLGGDNEQFFGPGTRLTVL.

This chain uses TRBV6-1 with TRBJ1-2, with D uncertain. Per germline, CDR1 MNHNS and CDR2 SASEGT. The CDR3 sequence is 13 residues long. The V end lost 5 bases, the J end lost 7 bases, and 14 bases lay between the germline ends. In DNA, the CDR3 is TGTGCCAGCAGTTCCCAGTGGCAGGTTGGCTACACCTTC. This sequence encodes CASSSQWQVGYTF.

The rearrangement uses TRBV25-1 and TRBJ1-1; a weak D match, TRBD1 (6 bases). The CDR3 extends over 13 amino acids. CDR1 MGHDK and CDR2 SYGVNS come from the germline V gene. The ends were cut back, 4 bases at V and 4 bases at J, with 10 bases in the middle. CDR3: CASSGQGFTEAFF. The DNA for the CDR3 is TGTGCCAGCAGTGGCCAGGGGTTCACTGAAGCTTTCTTT.

The rearrangement joins TRBV6-6 to TRBJ2-1; D is unresolved. Germline-derived CDR1 and CDR2 are MNHNY and SVGAGI (reference sequence). V lost 0 bases to trimming and J lost 7 bases, with 10 bases between them. This CDR3 region has 14 residues. The CDR3 nucleotides read TGTGCCAGCAGTTACTCAGGGTGGGGTAATGAGCAGTTCTTC. Protein product: CASSYSGWGNEQFF.

This clone rates as medium-sized. The chain has TRBV19 and TRBJ1-5, with 10 bases lining up with TRBD1. CDR3 size: 15 residues. Germline-derived CDR1 and CDR2 are LNHDA and SQIVND (reference sequence). Trimming took 7 bases from V and 4 from J; bases not matched to a gene: 7. CDR3 coding DNA: TGTGCCAGTACCGTGGCGGACAGGGGGAATCAGCCCCAGCATTTT. Its translation: CASTVADRGNQPQHF.

The gene calls are TRBV28 and TRBJ1-1; D may be TRBD1 (5 bases). This CDR3 comprises 13 residues. Germline loops: CDR1 MDHEN, CDR2 SYDVKM. V was shortened by 6 bases and J by 5 bases, with 13 bases between the two germline ends. The CDR3 DNA reads as TGTGCCAGCAGCGGAGCGCAGGGTACTGAAGCTTTCTTT. It translates to CASSGAQGTEAFF.

The chain couples TRBV4-2 to TRBJ1-2, with TRBD1 matching over 9 bases. Looked up from germline, CDR1 is LGHNA and CDR2 is YNFKEQ. The length of the CDR3 is 17 residues. V shed 0 bases, J shed 4 bases, and the junction held 9 bases outside the gene matches. The DNA for the CDR3 is TGTGCCAGCAGCCAAGATCCCCAGGACAGGGGCGCCTATGGCTACACCTTC. It encodes CASSQDPQDRGAYGYTF.

The J gene is TRBJ1-1, the V gene TRBV4-1, with D perhaps TRBD1 (5 bases). Trimming stripped 2 bases from V and 6 bases from J, with 10 bases between. The germline V gene has CDR1 MGHRA and CDR2 YSYEKL. The CDR3 sequence is 13 residues long. CDR3 sequence reads: CASSQPSGPEAFF. The CDR3 bases are TGCGCCAGCAGCCAACCCTCGGGACCTGAAGCTTTCTTT.

This chain joins TRBV6-1 and TRBJ2-4; tentative D call: TRBD2 (5 bases). CDR1 and CDR2 (germline): MNHNS, SASEGT. The CDR3 has 17 amino acids. Trimming took off 2 bases at V and 0 bases at J, with 14 bases between the two ends. The CDR3 coding sequence is TGTGCCAGCAGTGAAAGTAGCGCAAAACTAGCCAAAAACATTCAGTACTTC. Encoded protein: CASSESSAKLAKNIQYF.

The genes are TRBV18 and TRBJ1-1; D might be TRBD1 (6 bases). V lost 1 base, J lost 11 bases, and 11 bases lay in between. The CDR3 is made up of 12 amino acids. Germline V lookup: CDR1 KGHSH, CDR2 LQKENI. CDR3 loop: CASSPQGGGAFF. The CDR3 region has the DNA TGTGCCAGCTCACCACAGGGGGGAGGTGCTTTCTTT.

The gene calls are TRBV6-6 and TRBJ2-7, with D possibly being TRBD1 (6 bases). The CDR3 loop spans 13 amino acids. CDR1 MNHNY and CDR2 SVGAGI come from the germline V gene (reference sequence). The ends were cut back, 7 bases at V and 2 bases at J, with 12 bases in the middle. The CDR3 is CASNGDRTYEQYF. In DNA form, the CDR3 reads TGTGCCAGCAACGGCGACAGGACCTACGAGCAGTACTTC.

The rearrangement joins TRBV11-2 to TRBJ1-5; D unclear. V lost 1 base and J lost 6, with 16 bases in between. Germline CDR1 SGHAT, CDR2 FQNNGV. The CDR3 extends over 16 amino acids. The CDR3 DNA reads TGTGCCAGCAGCTTAGGGGGAGTGGGGTCTGGTCAGCCCCAGCATTTT. It yields the protein CASSLGGVGSGQPQHF.